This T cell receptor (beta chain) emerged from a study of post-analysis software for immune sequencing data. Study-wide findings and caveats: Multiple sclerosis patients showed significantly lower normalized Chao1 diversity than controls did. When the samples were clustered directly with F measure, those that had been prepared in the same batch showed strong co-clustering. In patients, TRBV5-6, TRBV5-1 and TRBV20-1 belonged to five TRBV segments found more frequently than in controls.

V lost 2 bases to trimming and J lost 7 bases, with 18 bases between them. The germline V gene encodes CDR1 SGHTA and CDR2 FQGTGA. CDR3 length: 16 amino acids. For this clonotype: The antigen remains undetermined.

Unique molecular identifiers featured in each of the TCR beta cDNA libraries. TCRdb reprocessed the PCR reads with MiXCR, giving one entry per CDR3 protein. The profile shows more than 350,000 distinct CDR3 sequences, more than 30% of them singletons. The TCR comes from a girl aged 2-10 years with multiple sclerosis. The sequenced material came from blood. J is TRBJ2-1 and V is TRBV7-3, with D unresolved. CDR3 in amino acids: CASSLAGNLPANEQFF. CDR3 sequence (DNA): TGTGCCAGCAGCTTAGCCGGCAACCTACCGGCGAATGAGCAGTTCTTC.